Following are 7 T cell receptor beta chains from one sample sequenced in a study of post-analysis software for immune sequencing data. Overall study results and limits: Patients had higher frequencies than controls of roughly five TRBV segments, including TRBV5-6, TRBV5-1 and TRBV20-1.

Antigens of these TCRs are unknown. Unique-molecular-identifier-tagged TCR beta cDNA libraries were used. One entry per CDR3 protein, called by TCRdb with MiXCR from the PCR reads. The sample holds about 560,000 distinct CDR3 sequences, 44% seen once. The sample comprised blood. These receptors were collected from a girl aged 10 to 17 with multiple sclerosis.

This rearrangement joins TRBV5-1 to TRBJ2-7; D gene unclear. The germline V gene encodes CDR1 SGHRS and CDR2 YFSETQ. The CDR3 extends over 14 amino acids. The V end lost 5 bases, the J end lost 2 bases, and 14 bases lay between the germline ends. CDR3 residues: CASSDNLGTYEQYF. DNA of the CDR3: TGCGCCAGCAGTGACAACCTGGGGACCTACGAGCAGTACTTC.

V is TRBV5-1 and J is TRBJ2-7; perhaps TRBD2 as D (6 bases). Looked up from germline, CDR1 is SGHRS and CDR2 is YFSETQ. This CDR3 region has 14 residues. The V end lost 4 bases, the J end lost 4 bases, and 15 bases lay between the germline ends. CDR3 sequence (DNA): TGCGCCAGCAGCCCGACTGCGGGACGGTACGAGCAGTACTTC. This translates into CASSPTAGRYEQYF.

This chain connects TRBV12-3 or TRBV12-4 to TRBJ2-1; D gene unclear. The CDR3 totals 11 residues. Trimming removed 7 bases from V and 7 bases from J, with 8 bases in between. CDR3 coding DNA: TGTGCCAGCATGGATGTGAATGAGCAGTTCTTC. Translated, it gives CASMDVNEQFF.

CDR3 nucleotides: TGCGCCAGCAGCCCGGGACAGCGTCAAGAGACCCAGTACTTC. It translates to CASSPGQRQETQYF. The chain carries TRBV4-1 and TRBJ2-5; 7 nucleotides align to TRBD1. Trimming cost V 4 bases and J 2 bases; bases outside gene matches: 4. Germline values: CDR1 MGHRA, CDR2 YSYEKL. There are 14 residues in the CDR3.

This clonotype was found a few times. This rearrangement joins TRBV5-5 to TRBJ2-2; 7 positions agree with TRBD1. Per the germline V gene, CDR1 is SGHKS and CDR2 is YYEKEE (reference sequence). Trimming at V came to 3 bases and at J to 6 bases, leaving 8 bases not matched to a gene. The CDR3 consists of 15 residues. CDR3 protein: CASSSDRVRAGELFF. The CDR3 coding sequence is TGTGCCAGCAGCTCTGACAGGGTTCGAGCCGGGGAGCTGTTTTTT.

The chain links TRBV5-1 to TRBJ1-5; D is perhaps TRBD1 (5 bases). This CDR3 comprises 13 residues. The germline V gene encodes CDR1 SGHRS and CDR2 YFSETQ. V lost 8 bases to trimming and J lost 5 bases, with 14 bases between them. CDR3 residues: CASREGLHQPQHF. DNA of the CDR3: TGCGCCAGTAGAGAGGGGCTACATCAGCCCCAGCATTTT. Using reference TRBV5-1 and TRBJ1-5 for the parts outside the CDR3, the full variable domain is KAGVTQTPRYLIKTRGQQVTLSCSPISGHRSVSWYQQTPGQGLQFLFEYFSETQRNKGNFPGRFSGRQFSNSRSEMNVSTLELGDSALYLCASREGLHQPQHFGDGTRLSIL.

This clonotype was found a few times. The V call is TRBV7-9, the J call TRBJ1-1; weak D call: TRBD1 (5 bases). The V gene's germline CDR1 is SEHNR and CDR2 FQNEAQ (reference sequence). There are 14 residues in the CDR3. V gave up 5 bases and J gave up 4 bases, with 14 bases separating them. The CDR3 region has the DNA TGTGCCAGCAGCCAGCTACAGGCTGTCACTGAAGCTTTCTTT. Translating it yields CASSQLQAVTEAFF.